This TCR beta chain derives from a study of technical replicates of blood from several donors. The assay was immunoSEQ multiplex PCR, and TCRdb's table has in-frame clones only and misses some. The sample holds about 99,000 clones, approximately 95% seen once. The CDR3 runs 14 residues. The germline CDR1 and CDR2 sequences are SQVTM and ANQGSEA. The V gene lost 6 bases and the J gene lost 0 bases, with 12 bases spanning the gap. V usage is TRBV29-1 and J usage is TRBJ1-3; D is uncertain. Source material: T cells isolated from PBMCs. This receptor was obtained from a human donor in good health. This chain's CDR3 is CSVRRRLSGNTIYF. CDR3 sequence (DNA): TGCAGCGTGCGACGGCGGCTCTCTGGAAACACCATATATTTT.